These 2 T cell receptor beta chains came from one sample sequenced in a study of blood T cells in healthy people across ages. The use of a sample-barcoded 5' primer and a J-beta primer mix characterized a second PCR of about 7 to 12 cycles. TCRdb re-called the 5' RACE reads with MiXCR, one entry per CDR3 protein. The table has 650,000 or so distinct CDR3 sequences, 52% seen once. Sequences were obtained from blood. The source is a woman aged 80 or older in good health.

This clonotype is a singleton in its sample. A much larger clone lies one base from this, so it may be a read error. The chain has TRBV6-1 and TRBJ2-1; no clear D gene. Germline-derived CDR1 and CDR2 are MNHNS and SASEGT. The CDR3 is 13 residues long. The CDR3 sequence: CAISERRWNEQFF. CDR3 DNA sequence: TGTGCCATCAGTGAAAGGCGGTGGAATGAGCAGTTCTTC.

The sample holds a few counts of this clonotype. The chain joins TRBV11-2 to TRBJ2-3; 11 nucleotides line up with TRBD2. Per germline, CDR1 SGHAT and CDR2 FQNNGV. J was trimmed by 5 bases and V by 4 bases; bases with no gene match: 8. This CDR3 comprises 16 residues. Written as DNA, the CDR3 is TGTGCCAGCAGCTCCCTTCTAGCGGGGGGTTTAGATACGCAGTATTTT. This encodes CASSSLLAGGLDTQYF.